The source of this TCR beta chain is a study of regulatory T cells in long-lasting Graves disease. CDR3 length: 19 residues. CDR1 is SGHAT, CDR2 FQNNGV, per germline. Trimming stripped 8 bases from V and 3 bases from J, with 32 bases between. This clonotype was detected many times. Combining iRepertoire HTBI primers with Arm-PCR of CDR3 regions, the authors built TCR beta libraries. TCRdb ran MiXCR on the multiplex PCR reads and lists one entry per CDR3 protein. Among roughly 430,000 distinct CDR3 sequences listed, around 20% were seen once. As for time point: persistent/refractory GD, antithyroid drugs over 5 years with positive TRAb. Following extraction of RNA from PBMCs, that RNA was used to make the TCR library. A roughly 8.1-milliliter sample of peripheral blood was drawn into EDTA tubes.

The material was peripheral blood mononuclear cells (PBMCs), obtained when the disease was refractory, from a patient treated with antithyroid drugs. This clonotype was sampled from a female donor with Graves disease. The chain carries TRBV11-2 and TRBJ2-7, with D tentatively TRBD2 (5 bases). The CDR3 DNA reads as TGTGCCAGCCTCAAGTGGGCTAGCAGACCGGTAGGCACCCTCTACGAGCAGTACTTC. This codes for CASLKWASRPVGTLYEQYF. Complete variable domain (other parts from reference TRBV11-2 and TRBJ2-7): EAGVAQSPRYKIIEKRQSVAFWCNPISGHATLYWYQQILGQGPKLLIQFQNNGVVDDSQLPKDRFSAERLKGVDSTLKIQPAKLEDSAVYLCASLKWASRPVGTLYEQYFGPGTRLTVT.